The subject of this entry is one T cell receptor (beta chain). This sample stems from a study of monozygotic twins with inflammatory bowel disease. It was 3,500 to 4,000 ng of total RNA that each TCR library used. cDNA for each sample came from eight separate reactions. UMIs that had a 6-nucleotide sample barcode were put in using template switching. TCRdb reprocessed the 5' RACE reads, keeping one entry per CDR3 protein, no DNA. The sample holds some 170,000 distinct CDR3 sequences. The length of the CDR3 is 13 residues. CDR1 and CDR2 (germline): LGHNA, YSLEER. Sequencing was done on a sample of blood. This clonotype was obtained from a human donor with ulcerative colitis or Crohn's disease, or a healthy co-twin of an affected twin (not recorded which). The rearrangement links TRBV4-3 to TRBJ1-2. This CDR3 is CASSQAQAYGYTF.